This TCR beta chain was obtained from a study of blood T cell repertoires in COVID-19 (TCRdb year 2020). At the level of the whole study: The collaborator samples originated in the United States, Italy and Spain and spanned the acute and convalescent phases of COVID-19. A freely available public database, intended as a resource for researchers studying the immune response to SARS-CoV-2, is where the repertoires were released. Subjects who had been exposed to COVID-19, were actively infected with it, or had recovered from it provided the deeply sampled blood TCRbeta repertoires that made up the dataset. The prospective study material was composed of cDNA or gDNA derived from T cells, B-cell-depleted T cells, or PBMCs. The samples were drawn from two sources: the first 160 participants of the ongoing ImmuneRACE study, and 1,254 subjects contributed by 6 global collaborators. A de-identified subject ID, COVID-19 status, age in years and sex were almost always included in the sample metadata. HLA class I and class II types, where available, came from metadata supplied by the sample provider rather than from assay-based typing. Study-level results and caveats: How much clinical and demographic metadata was included differed by source and by participant, and the metadata was provided uncurated.

CDR1 MNHEY and CDR2 SVGEGT are derived from the germline V gene. The CDR3 starts with the cysteine, ends with the phenylalanine, and has 13 residues. Here the CDR3 DNA is all that survives: 39 bases in frame from base 1. Relative to germline, V is 2 bases shorter and J is 5 bases shorter, with 9 bases between their ends. TCRbeta CDR3 regions were amplified from genomic DNA by means of the immunoSEQ Assay, a bias-controlled multiplex PCR. In the source study's methods: The number of nucleated cells in each sample was estimated from the amplification of reference gene primers within the assay. To quantify the absolute abundance of each unique TCRbeta CDR3 rearrangement, sequence reads were collapsed and filtered. For each sample, productive Simpson clonality was calculated as the square root of Simpson's diversity index over productive rearrangements. The clones in this table, taken by TCRdb from immuneACCESS, are in-frame only. Not every clone is retained; where verified, under half of the shortfall comes from an unresolved V gene, and the cause of the rest is unknown. Clone size and V and J calls were adopted from that table, with D and trimming inferred from the DNA. This sample holds some 97,000 clones; about 84% were observed only once. Clones ranked in the top ten supply 13% of the sample.

The collaborating institutions used their own protocols to collect whole blood in K2EDTA tubes. For TCRbeta analysis, collaborators shipped samples as frozen whole blood, isolated PBMCs, or DNA extracted from either of those sample types. About this clone: It has no known antigen specificity. The input lacks base qualities; no much larger clone sits a single base away.

The receptor comes from a human donor in a cohort sampled during active COVID-19. The V gene is TRBV6-2 or TRBV6-3 and the J gene is TRBJ1-2, with TRBD1 tentatively as D gene (5 bases match). Sequenced: peripheral blood. The CDR3 reads CASSYGPGYGYTF. The DNA reads TGTGCCAGCAGTTACGGGCCAGGGTATGGCTACACCTTC.